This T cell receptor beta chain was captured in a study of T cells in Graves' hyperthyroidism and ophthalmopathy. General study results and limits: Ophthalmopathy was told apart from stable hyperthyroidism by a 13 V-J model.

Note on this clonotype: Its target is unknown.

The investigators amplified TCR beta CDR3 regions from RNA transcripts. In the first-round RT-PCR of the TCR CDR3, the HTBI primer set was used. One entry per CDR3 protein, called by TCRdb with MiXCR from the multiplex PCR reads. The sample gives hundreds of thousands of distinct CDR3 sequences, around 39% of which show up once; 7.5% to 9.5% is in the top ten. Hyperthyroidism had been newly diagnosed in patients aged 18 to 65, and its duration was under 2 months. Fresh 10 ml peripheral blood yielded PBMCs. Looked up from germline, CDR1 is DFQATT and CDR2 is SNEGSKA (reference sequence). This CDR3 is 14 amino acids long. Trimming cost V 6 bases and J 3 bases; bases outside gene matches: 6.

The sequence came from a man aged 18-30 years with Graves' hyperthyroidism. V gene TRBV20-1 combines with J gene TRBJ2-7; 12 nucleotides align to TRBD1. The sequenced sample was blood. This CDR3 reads CSARRDRGLYEQYF. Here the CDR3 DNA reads TGCAGTGCCCGCCGGGACAGGGGGCTCTACGAGCAGTACTTC.